Following are 29 T cell receptor beta chains from one sample sequenced in a study of response to subunit inactivated influenza vaccine. TCRdb analysed the RT-PCR reads with MiXCR anew, one entry per CDR3 protein. The table has around 600,000 distinct CDR3 sequences, 11% seen once; the top ten hold 11%. In addition, the sample was reused for a study of T cells expressing NK-cell markers. That source adds: 5'RACE template switching with UMIs generated TCR beta cDNA.

The input for sequencing was PBMCs from blood, taken on the day of vaccination. Receptor source: a man over 45 who received an inactivated influenza vaccine.

This clonotype was seen a few times. The chain recombines TRBV20-1 with TRBJ2-1; D unresolved. V was cut by 2 bases and J by 6 bases, with 14 bases left in between. CDR1 is DFQATT and CDR2 is SNEGSKA in the germline V gene (reference sequence). This CDR3 region has 14 residues. The CDR3 spells CSARSPGTLNEQFF. CDR3 nucleotide sequence: TGCAGTGCTAGATCTCCCGGAACCCTCAATGAGCAGTTCTTC.

This clonotype was found many times. The chain employs TRBV5-5 and TRBJ2-7; 8 positions match TRBD2. The V and J ends lost 2 bases and 0 bases, in that order; junction bases with no gene match: 13. This CDR3 region has 18 residues. Germline V gene data show CDR1 as SGHKS and CDR2 as YYEKEE (reference sequence). The CDR3 region has the DNA TGTGCCAGCAGCTTACCCCTGGCGGGAGGTTTCGGCTCCTACGAGCAGTACTTC. Amino acid sequence: CASSLPLAGGFGSYEQYF. The entire variable domain, with the rest obtained from reference TRBV5-5 and TRBJ2-7, is as follows: DAGVTQSPTHLIKTRGQQVTLRCSPISGHKSVSWYQQVLGQGPQFIFQYYEKEERGRGNFPDRFSARQFPNYSSELNVNALLLGDSALYLCASSLPLAGGFGSYEQYFGPGTRLTVT.

This clonotype was detected ten times or more. The rearrangement uses TRBV4-2 and TRBJ2-3, with D unresolved. V was shortened by 1 base and J by 1 base, with 6 bases between the two germline ends. The germline V gene encodes CDR1 LGHNA and CDR2 YNFKEQ. The CDR3 extends over 14 amino acids. The chain's CDR3 is CASSQVIRTDTQYF. The CDR3 coding sequence is TGTGCCAGCAGCCAAGTTATACGCACAGATACGCAGTATTTT.

Only a few counts were recorded for this clonotype. The V call is TRBV4-3, the J call TRBJ2-7; 10 bases line up with TRBD1. V shed 1 base and J 3 bases; nucleotides not matched to a gene: 6. The CDR3 is 16 amino acids. From germline, CDR1 is LGHNA and CDR2 YSLEER. The CDR3 DNA sequence: TGCGCCAGCAGCCAAGGGTCCGGGACAGGGGTCTACGAGCAGTACTTC. Its translation is CASSQGSGTGVYEQYF.

The V gene is TRBV29-1, the J gene TRBJ2-1; possible D gene TRBD2, 5 bases. CDR1 is SQVTM and CDR2 is ANQGSEA in the germline V gene. The V end lost 5 bases, the J end lost 2 bases, and 10 bases lay between the germline ends. The CDR3 runs to 13 residues. In DNA, the CDR3 is TGCAGCGTTACTAGAAACGCCTACAATGAGCAGTTCTTC. The encoded protein is CSVTRNAYNEQFF.

This clonotype has more than one count but fewer than ten. This rearrangement joins TRBV7-2 to TRBJ1-1; possible D gene TRBD1, 5 bases. This CDR3 has 15 amino acids. The V end was cut by 6 bases, the J end by 0 bases, with 14 bases between. From germline, CDR1 is SGHTA and CDR2 FQGNSA. DNA for the CDR3: TGTGCCAGCAGAACCGGCGGCAGGGTGAACACTGAAGCTTTCTTT. It yields the protein CASRTGGRVNTEAFF.

This clonotype has more than one count but fewer than ten. The genes are TRBV24-1 and TRBJ2-2; no firm D call. The V and J ends lost 6 bases and 0 bases respectively, with 10 bases between them. Germline V lookup: CDR1 KGHDR, CDR2 SFDVKD. This CDR3 contains 15 residues. The CDR3 protein is CATSSRYPNTGELFF. The CDR3 nucleotides read TGTGCCACCAGTTCGAGGTACCCGAACACCGGGGAGCTGTTTTTT.

This clonotype has a handful of counts. This chain uses TRBV20-1 with TRBJ2-2; D is unclear. V lost 3 bases, J lost 4 bases, and 18 bases lay in between. The CDR3 totals 16 residues. Germline V gene sequence: CDR1 DFQATT, CDR2 SNEGSKA (reference sequence). The CDR3: CSARVPPTASTGELFF. In DNA, the CDR3 is TGCAGTGCTAGGGTTCCTCCAACCGCGTCCACCGGGGAGCTGTTTTTT.

The V gene is TRBV20-1, the J gene TRBJ1-5; D gene unclear. V was clipped by 3 bases and J by 0 bases, with 9 bases between them. The CDR3 contains 14 residues. Germline V CDR1 and CDR2: DFQATT, SNEGSKA (reference sequence). The CDR3: CSARRRASNQPQHF. In nucleotides, the CDR3 is TGCAGTGCTAGGAGAAGGGCTAGCAATCAGCCCCAGCATTTT.

This clonotype was recorded many times. The chain is built from TRBV7-2 and TRBJ1-2; D gene ambiguous. This CDR3 region has 15 residues. Trimming removed 1 base at V and 1 base at J, with 10 bases between. Germline V gene lookup returns CDR1 SGHTA and CDR2 FQGNSA. CDR3 nucleotides: TGTGCCAGCAGCTTAGGGACGGGATTTAACTATGGCTACACCTTC. It encodes CASSLGTGFNYGYTF.

The V and J genes are TRBV7-9 and TRBJ2-2, with D possibly being TRBD2 (6 bases). The CDR3 runs 15 residues. The V gene's germline CDR1 is SEHNR and CDR2 FQNEAQ (reference sequence). The ends were cut back, 6 bases at V and 6 bases at J, with 17 bases in the middle. CDR3 residues: CASRHRDLKPGELFF. In DNA, the CDR3 is TGTGCCAGCAGGCACCGGGACTTAAAGCCCGGGGAGCTGTTTTTT.

The chain carries TRBV7-9 and TRBJ2-1, with D perhaps matching TRBD1 or TRBD2 (6 bases each). V lost 6 bases, J lost 8 bases, and 11 bases lay in between. Germline loops: CDR1 SEHNR, CDR2 FQNEAQ (reference sequence). The CDR3 loop spans 12 amino acids. CDR3 protein: CASSMGGHEQFF. In nucleotides, the CDR3 is TGTGCCAGCAGTATGGGGGGCCATGAGCAGTTCTTC.

This chain connects TRBV7-2 to TRBJ1-1; D is undetermined. V lost 2 bases and J 6 bases, leaving 10 bases between the germline ends. Germline V gene sequence: CDR1 SGHTA, CDR2 FQGNSA. The CDR3 totals 13 residues. CDR3 region: CASSLRFLSEAFF. The CDR3 nucleotides are TGTGCCAGCAGCTTAAGGTTCCTCTCTGAAGCTTTCTTT.

This clonotype was counted only a few times. V and J are TRBV6-2 or TRBV6-3 and TRBJ2-1; 8 nucleotides match TRBD2. Germline V gene data show CDR1 as MNHEY and CDR2 as SVGEGT. The CDR3 is made up of 16 amino acids. V was pared by 6 bases and J by 3 bases, with 10 bases of the junction left unmatched. CDR3 DNA: TGTGCCAGCAGCAGATCCGGGACTAGGGACTACAATGAGCAGTTCTTC. As protein: CASSRSGTRDYNEQFF.

This clonotype has a count of ten or more. The chain is built from TRBV6-1 and TRBJ2-7; D possibly uses TRBD1 or TRBD2 (5 bases each). The V gene's germline CDR1 is MNHNS and CDR2 SASEGT. The CDR3 is made up of 17 amino acids. Trimming removed 0 bases at V and 3 bases at J, with 18 bases between. The CDR3 DNA reads TGTGCCAGCAGTGAAGCGCTTCGCAGGGACGTAAACTACGAGCAGTACTTC. It codes for CASSEALRRDVNYEQYF.

The gene calls are TRBV19 and TRBJ1-5; D is undetermined. V lost 3 bases, J lost 3 bases, and 6 bases lay in between. The CDR3 has 13 amino acids. Germline V gene lookup returns CDR1 LNHDA and CDR2 SQIVND (reference sequence). In DNA, the CDR3 is TGTGCCAGTAGTATTAGTACCAATCAGCCCCAGCATTTT. The encoded protein is CASSISTNQPQHF.

This clonotype turned up a few times. The J gene is TRBJ2-7, the V gene TRBV6-2 or TRBV6-3, with TRBD1 matching 8 bases. This CDR3 has 12 amino acids. Trimming at V came to 8 bases and at J to 4 bases, leaving 4 bases not matched to a gene. In germline, CDR1 is MNHEY, CDR2 SVGEGT. The CDR3 protein is CASEGQEYEQYF. CDR3 nucleotides: TGTGCCAGCGAGGGACAGGAGTACGAGCAGTACTTC.

This sequence joins TRBV9 and TRBJ2-3; D remains ambiguous. The germline CDR1 and CDR2 sequences are SGDLS and YYNGEE. This CDR3 contains 16 residues. V lost 0 bases and J lost 2, with 13 bases in between. The CDR3, as DNA: TGTGCCAGCAGCGTAGGCAGTCGTGGGAACACAGATACGCAGTATTTT. As protein: CASSVGSRGNTDTQYF.

This clonotype was counted a few times. V gene TRBV5-5 combines with J gene TRBJ2-1; unclear D gene. The germline V and J ends were trimmed by 1 base and 2 bases, with 7 bases remaining between them. Germline V lookup: CDR1 SGHKS, CDR2 YYEKEE (reference sequence). The CDR3 sequence is 14 residues long. The CDR3 sequence: CASSLFSTYNEQFF. CDR3 nucleotides: TGTGCCAGCAGCTTGTTTTCGACCTACAATGAGCAGTTCTTC.

The chain couples TRBV11-2 to TRBJ1-3; perhaps TRBD1 as D (5 bases). Germline CDR1 SGHAT, CDR2 FQNNGV. V lost 5 bases and J lost 8, with 13 bases in between. This CDR3 has 13 residues. The CDR3 DNA is TGTGCCAGCAGCCATCGACAGCGTGACACCATATATTTT. This translates into CASSHRQRDTIYF. The full variable domain, completed using reference TRBV11-2 and TRBJ1-3, is EAGVAQSPRYKIIEKRQSVAFWCNPISGHATLYWYQQILGQGPKLLIQFQNNGVVDDSQLPKDRFSAERLKGVDSTLKIQPAKLEDSAVYLCASSHRQRDTIYFGEGSWLTVV.

The CDR3 DNA reads TGTGCCAGCAGCTTAATGAAGGAGAAGAACTATGGCTACACCTTC. As protein: CASSLMKEKNYGYTF. This chain connects TRBV7-2 to TRBJ1-2; D ambiguous. V lost 2 bases and J lost 2, with 12 bases in between. Germline-derived CDR1 and CDR2 are SGHTA and FQGNSA. The CDR3 spans 15 residues.

The V and J genes are TRBV29-1 and TRBJ2-1; D possibly corresponds to TRBD2 (5 bases). V lost 4 bases, J lost 5 bases, and 12 bases lay in between. CDR3 length: 13 residues. CDR1 SQVTM and CDR2 ANQGSEA come from the germline V gene. CDR3 amino acids: CSVVTSLNNEQFF. The CDR3 coding sequence is TGCAGCGTTGTTACTAGTCTTAACAATGAGCAGTTCTTC.

The chain is built from TRBV7-2 and TRBJ1-2; D gene unclear. Germline CDR1 is SGHTA and CDR2 is FQGNSA. There are 13 residues in the CDR3. The V end was cut by 4 bases, the J end by 3 bases, with 9 bases between. The CDR3: CASSSYGDYGYTF. CDR3 sequence (DNA): TGTGCCAGCAGCTCTTACGGGGACTATGGCTACACCTTC.

The rearrangement links TRBV6-5 to TRBJ1-6; D is uncertain. The V gene's germline CDR1 is MNHEY and CDR2 SVGAGI. The CDR3 spans 17 residues. Between the trimmed V and J ends, which lost 0 bases and 0 bases, there was a span of 9 bases. The CDR3 coding sequence is TGTGCCAGCAGTTACTCGCACGGGAGCTCCTATAATTCACCCCTCCACTTT. Translated, it gives CASSYSHGSSYNSPLHF.

The V and J genes are TRBV5-1 and TRBJ2-2; D uncertain. The CDR3 contains 13 residues. Germline CDR1 reads SGHRS; CDR2 reads YFSETQ. Trimming took off 5 bases at V and 5 bases at J, with 10 bases between the two ends. The CDR3 here is CASSSRMTGELFF. The CDR3, as DNA: TGCGCCAGCAGTTCCAGGATGACCGGGGAGCTGTTTTTT.

This clonotype was picked up a small number of times. The chain carries TRBV6-2 or TRBV6-3 and TRBJ2-2; TRBD1 agrees at 7 bases. The V segment lost 8 bases and the J segment 10 bases; nucleotides outside the gene matches: 16. The CDR3 covers 15 residues. CDR1 is MNHEY, CDR2 SVGEGT, per germline. CDR3 region: CASEYHRQGVTELFF. DNA of the CDR3: TGTGCCAGCGAATACCACCGACAGGGAGTGACGGAGCTGTTTTTT.

This clonotype was found a few times. The V call is TRBV28, the J call TRBJ2-6, with D unresolved. V lost 3 bases to trimming and J lost 0 bases, with 12 bases between them. The CDR3 length is 17 residues. CDR1 and CDR2 from the germline V gene are MDHEN and SYDVKM. The CDR3 sequence is CASSFLYWGSGANVLTF. The CDR3 region has the DNA TGTGCCAGCAGTTTCCTATACTGGGGCTCTGGGGCCAACGTCCTGACTTTC.

With respect to this clonotype: A junction end diverges from the germline sequence, so it may reflect a read error. The chain recombines TRBV5-6 with TRBJ2-7; D is perhaps TRBD1 (5 bases). Germline V gives CDR1 SGHDT, CDR2 YYEEEE. This CDR3 contains 14 residues. CDR3: CASSLWQGNYGQYF. DNA for the CDR3: TGTGCCAGCAGCTTGTGGCAGGGAAACTACGGGCAGTACTTC.

The chain combines TRBV7-9 with TRBJ2-3; the D is unclear. This CDR3 has 16 amino acids. The germline V and J ends were trimmed by 10 bases and 0 bases, with 20 bases remaining between them. The germline V gene has CDR1 SEHNR and CDR2 FQNEAQ (reference sequence). Here the CDR3 DNA reads TGTGCCACCCCCCCGCGACTCCAGACTAGCACAGATACGCAGTATTTT. As protein: CATPPRLQTSTDTQYF.